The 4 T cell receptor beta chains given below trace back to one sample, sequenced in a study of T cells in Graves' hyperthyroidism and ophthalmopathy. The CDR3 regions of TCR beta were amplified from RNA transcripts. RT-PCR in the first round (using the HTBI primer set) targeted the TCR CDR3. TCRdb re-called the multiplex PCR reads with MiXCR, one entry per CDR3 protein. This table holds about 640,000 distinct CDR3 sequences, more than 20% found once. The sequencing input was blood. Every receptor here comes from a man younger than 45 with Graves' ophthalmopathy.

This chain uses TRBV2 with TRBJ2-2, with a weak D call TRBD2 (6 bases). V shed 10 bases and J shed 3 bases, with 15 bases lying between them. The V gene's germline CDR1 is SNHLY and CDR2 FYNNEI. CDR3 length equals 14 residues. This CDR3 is CATREHPYTGELFF. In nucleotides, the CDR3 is TGTGCCACCCGGGAGCACCCCTACACCGGGGAGCTGTTTTTT.

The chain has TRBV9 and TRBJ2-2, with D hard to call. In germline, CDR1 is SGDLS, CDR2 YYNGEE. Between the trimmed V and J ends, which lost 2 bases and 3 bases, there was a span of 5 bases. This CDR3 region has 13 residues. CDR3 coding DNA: TGTGCCAGCAGCGTTGCGGACACCGGGGAGCTGTTTTTT. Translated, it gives CASSVADTGELFF.

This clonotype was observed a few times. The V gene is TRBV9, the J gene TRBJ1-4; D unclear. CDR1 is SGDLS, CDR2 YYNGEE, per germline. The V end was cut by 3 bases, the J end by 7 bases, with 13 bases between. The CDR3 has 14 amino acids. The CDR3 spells CASSEEGFGEKLFF. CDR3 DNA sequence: TGTGCCAGCAGCGAGGAAGGGTTCGGTGAAAAACTGTTTTTT. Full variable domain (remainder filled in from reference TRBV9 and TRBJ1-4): DSGVTQTPKHLITATGQRVTLRCSPRSGDLSVYWYQQSLDQGLQFLIQYYNGEERAKGNILERFSAQQFPDLHSELNLSSLELGDSALYFCASSEEGFGEKLFFGSGTQLSVL.

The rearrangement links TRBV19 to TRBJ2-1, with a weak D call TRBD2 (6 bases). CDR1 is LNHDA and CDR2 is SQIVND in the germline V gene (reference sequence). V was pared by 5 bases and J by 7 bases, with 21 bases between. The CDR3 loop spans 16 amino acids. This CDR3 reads CASSDLRAGLRNEQFF. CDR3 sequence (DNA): TGTGCCAGTAGTGACTTGAGGGCGGGACTTAGGAATGAGCAGTTCTTC.